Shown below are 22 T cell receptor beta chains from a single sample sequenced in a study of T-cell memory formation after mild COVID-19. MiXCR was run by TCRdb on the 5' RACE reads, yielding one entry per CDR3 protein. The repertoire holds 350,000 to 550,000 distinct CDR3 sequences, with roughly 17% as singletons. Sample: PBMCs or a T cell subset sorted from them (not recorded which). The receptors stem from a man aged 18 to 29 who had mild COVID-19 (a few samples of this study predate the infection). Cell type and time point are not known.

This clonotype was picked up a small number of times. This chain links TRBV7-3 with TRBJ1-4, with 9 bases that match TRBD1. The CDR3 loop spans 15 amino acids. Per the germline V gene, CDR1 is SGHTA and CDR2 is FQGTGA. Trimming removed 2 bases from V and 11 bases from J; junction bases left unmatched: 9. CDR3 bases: TGTGCCAGCAGCTTAGAGGGGGGACAGGGCCGCAAACTGTTTTTT. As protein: CASSLEGGQGRKLFF.

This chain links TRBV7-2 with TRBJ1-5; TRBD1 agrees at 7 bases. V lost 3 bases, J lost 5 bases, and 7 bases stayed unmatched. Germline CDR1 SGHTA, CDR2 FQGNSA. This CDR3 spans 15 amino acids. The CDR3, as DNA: TGTGCCAGCAGCTTTACAACAGGGGTCGATCAGCCCCAGCATTTT. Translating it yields CASSFTTGVDQPQHF.

This chain's CDR3 is CSARPGDGNQPQHF. The CDR3 coding sequence is TGCAGTGCTAGACCCGGGGACGGCAATCAGCCCCAGCATTTT. This chain connects TRBV20-1 to TRBJ1-5; possible D gene TRBD1, 5 bases. Germline V gene data show CDR1 as DFQATT and CDR2 as SNEGSKA (reference sequence). With 2 bases removed from V and 2 bases from J, the gap between germline ends came to 10 bases. The CDR3 totals 14 residues.

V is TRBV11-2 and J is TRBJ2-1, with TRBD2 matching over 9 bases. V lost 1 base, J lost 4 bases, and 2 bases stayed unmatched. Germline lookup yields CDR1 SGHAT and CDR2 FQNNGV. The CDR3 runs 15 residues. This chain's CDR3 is CASSLVRGGYNEQFF. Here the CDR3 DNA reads TGTGCCAGCAGCTTAGTGCGGGGGGGATACAATGAGCAGTTCTTC. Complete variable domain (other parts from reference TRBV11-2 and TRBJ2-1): EAGVAQSPRYKIIEKRQSVAFWCNPISGHATLYWYQQILGQGPKLLIQFQNNGVVDDSQLPKDRFSAERLKGVDSTLKIQPAKLEDSAVYLCASSLVRGGYNEQFFGPGTRLTVL.

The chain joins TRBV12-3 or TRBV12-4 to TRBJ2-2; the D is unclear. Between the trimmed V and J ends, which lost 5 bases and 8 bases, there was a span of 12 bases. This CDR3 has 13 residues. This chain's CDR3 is CASSTPWGGELFF. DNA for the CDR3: TGTGCCAGCAGTACCCCCTGGGGAGGGGAGCTGTTTTTT.

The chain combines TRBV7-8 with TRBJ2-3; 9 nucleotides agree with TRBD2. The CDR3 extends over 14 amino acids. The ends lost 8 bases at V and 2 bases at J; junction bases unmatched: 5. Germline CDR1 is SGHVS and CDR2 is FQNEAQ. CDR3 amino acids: CASGRGGFTDTQYF. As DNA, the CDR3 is TGTGCCAGCGGGCGGGGGGGATTCACAGATACGCAGTATTTT.

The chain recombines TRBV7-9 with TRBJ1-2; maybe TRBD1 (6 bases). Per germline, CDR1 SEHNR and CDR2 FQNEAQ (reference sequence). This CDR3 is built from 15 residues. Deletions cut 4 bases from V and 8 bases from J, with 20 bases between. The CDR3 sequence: CASSWMAGGAGGYTF. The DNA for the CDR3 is TGTGCCAGCAGCTGGATGGCGGGGGGCGCTGGGGGCTACACCTTC.

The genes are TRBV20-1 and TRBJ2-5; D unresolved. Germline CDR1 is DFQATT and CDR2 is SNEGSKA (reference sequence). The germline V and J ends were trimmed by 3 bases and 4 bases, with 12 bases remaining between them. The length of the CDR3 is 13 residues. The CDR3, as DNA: TGCAGTGCTAGGAAAACGGAGATAGAGACCCAGTACTTC. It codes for CSARKTEIETQYF.

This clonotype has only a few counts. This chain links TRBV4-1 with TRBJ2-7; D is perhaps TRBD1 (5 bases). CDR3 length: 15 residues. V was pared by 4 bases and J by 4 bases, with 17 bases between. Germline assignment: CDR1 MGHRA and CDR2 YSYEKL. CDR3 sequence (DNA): TGCGCCAGCAGCCTTGAGCCCACAGGTATTTACGAGCAGTACGTC. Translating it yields CASSLEPTGIYEQYV.

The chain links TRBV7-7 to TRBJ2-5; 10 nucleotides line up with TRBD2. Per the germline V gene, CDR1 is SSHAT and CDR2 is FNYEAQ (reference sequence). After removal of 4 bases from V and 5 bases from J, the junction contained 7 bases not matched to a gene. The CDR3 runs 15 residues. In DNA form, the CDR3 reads TGTGCCAGCAGCTGGAGCGGGGGGGCTCAGGAGACCCAGTACTTC. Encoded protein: CASSWSGGAQETQYF.

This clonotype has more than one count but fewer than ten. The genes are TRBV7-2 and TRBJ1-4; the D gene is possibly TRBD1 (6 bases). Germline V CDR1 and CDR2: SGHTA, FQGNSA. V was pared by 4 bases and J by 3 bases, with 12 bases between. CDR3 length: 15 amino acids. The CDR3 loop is CASSWAGASNEKLFF. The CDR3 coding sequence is TGTGCCAGCAGCTGGGCAGGGGCGTCTAATGAAAAACTGTTTTTT.

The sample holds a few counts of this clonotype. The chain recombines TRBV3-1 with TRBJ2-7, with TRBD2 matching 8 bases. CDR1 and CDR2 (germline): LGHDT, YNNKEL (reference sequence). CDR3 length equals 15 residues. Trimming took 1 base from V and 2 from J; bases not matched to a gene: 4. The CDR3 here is CASSQGELAAYEQYF. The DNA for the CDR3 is TGTGCCAGCAGCCAAGGGGAACTAGCGGCCTACGAGCAGTACTTC.

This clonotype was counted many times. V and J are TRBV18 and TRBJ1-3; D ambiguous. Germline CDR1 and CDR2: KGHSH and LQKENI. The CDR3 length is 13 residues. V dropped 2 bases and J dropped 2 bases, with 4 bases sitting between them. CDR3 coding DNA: TGTGCCAGCTCACCAGGGACTGGAAACACCATATATTTT. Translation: CASSPGTGNTIYF.

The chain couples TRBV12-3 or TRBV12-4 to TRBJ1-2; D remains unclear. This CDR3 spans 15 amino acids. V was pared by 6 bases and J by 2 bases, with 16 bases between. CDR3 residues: CASSPGIGPNYGYTF. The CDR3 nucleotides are TGTGCCAGCAGCCCCGGGATAGGGCCGAACTATGGCTACACCTTC.

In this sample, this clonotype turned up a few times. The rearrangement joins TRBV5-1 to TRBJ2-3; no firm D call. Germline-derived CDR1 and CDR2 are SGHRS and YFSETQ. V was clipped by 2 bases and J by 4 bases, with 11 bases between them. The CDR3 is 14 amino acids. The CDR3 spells CASSLNSVADTQYF. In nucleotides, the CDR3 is TGCGCCAGCAGCTTAAACAGCGTCGCAGATACGCAGTATTTT.

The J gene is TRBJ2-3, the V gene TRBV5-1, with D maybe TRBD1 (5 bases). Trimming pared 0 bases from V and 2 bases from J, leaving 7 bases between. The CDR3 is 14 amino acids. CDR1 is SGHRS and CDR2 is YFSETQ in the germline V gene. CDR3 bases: TGCGCCAGCAGCTTGGAGACAGCCACAGATACGCAGTATTTT. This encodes CASSLETATDTQYF. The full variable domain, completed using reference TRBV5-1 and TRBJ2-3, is KAGVTQTPRYLIKTRGQQVTLSCSPISGHRSVSWYQQTPGQGLQFLFEYFSETQRNKGNFPGRFSGRQFSNSRSEMNVSTLELGDSALYLCASSLETATDTQYFGPGTRLTVL.

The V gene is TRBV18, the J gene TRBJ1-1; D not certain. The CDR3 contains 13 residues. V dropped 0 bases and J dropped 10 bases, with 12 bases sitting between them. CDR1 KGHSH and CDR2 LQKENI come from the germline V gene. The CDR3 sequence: CASSPPDLIVAFF. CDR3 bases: TGTGCCAGCTCACCACCGGACCTCATAGTAGCTTTCTTT. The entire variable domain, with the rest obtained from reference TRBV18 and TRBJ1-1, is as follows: NAGVMQNPRHLVRRRGQEARLRCSPMKGHSHVYWYRQLPEEGLKFMVYLQKENIIDESGMPKERFSAEFPKEGPSILRIQQVVRGDSAAYFCASSPPDLIVAFFGQGTRLTVV.

The CDR3, as DNA: TGTGCCAGTAGCGGGACAGGGGCCAACGTCCTGACTTTC. As protein: CASSGTGANVLTF. The chain has TRBV19 and TRBJ2-6; possible D gene TRBD1, 6 bases. Germline CDR1 reads LNHDA; CDR2 reads SQIVND (reference sequence). V was shortened by 6 bases and J by 4 bases, with 7 bases between the two germline ends. The CDR3 sequence is 13 residues long.

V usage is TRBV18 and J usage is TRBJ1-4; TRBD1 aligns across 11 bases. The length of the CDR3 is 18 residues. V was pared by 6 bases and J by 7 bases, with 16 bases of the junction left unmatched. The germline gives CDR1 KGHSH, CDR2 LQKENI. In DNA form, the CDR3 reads TGTGCCAGCTCCCTGAACTCCGGGACAGGGGGGCTACGTGAAAAACTGTTTTTT. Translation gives CASSLNSGTGGLREKLFF. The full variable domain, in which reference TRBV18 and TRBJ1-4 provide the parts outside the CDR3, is NAGVMQNPRHLVRRRGQEARLRCSPMKGHSHVYWYRQLPEEGLKFMVYLQKENIIDESGMPKERFSAEFPKEGPSILRIQQVVRGDSAAYFCASSLNSGTGGLREKLFFGSGTQLSVL.

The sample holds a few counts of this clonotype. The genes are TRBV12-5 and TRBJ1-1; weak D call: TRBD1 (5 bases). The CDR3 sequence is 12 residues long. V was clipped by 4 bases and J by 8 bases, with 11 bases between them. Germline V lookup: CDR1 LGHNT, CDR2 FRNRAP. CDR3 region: CASGSGLLEAFF. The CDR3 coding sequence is TGTGCTAGTGGTTCGGGACTGCTAGAAGCTTTCTTT.

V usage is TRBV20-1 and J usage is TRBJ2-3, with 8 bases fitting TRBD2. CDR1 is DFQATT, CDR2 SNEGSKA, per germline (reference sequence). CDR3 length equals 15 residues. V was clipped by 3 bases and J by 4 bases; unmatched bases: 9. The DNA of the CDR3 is TGCAGTGCTAGCAAGGCCCGGGGGGGGGCAGATACGCAGTATTTT. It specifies CSASKARGGADTQYF.

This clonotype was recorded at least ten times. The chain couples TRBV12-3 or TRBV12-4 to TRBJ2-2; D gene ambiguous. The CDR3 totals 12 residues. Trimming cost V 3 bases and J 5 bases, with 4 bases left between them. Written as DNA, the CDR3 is TGTGCCAGCAGTTTTGAGACCGGGGAGCTGTTTTTT. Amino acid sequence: CASSFETGELFF.